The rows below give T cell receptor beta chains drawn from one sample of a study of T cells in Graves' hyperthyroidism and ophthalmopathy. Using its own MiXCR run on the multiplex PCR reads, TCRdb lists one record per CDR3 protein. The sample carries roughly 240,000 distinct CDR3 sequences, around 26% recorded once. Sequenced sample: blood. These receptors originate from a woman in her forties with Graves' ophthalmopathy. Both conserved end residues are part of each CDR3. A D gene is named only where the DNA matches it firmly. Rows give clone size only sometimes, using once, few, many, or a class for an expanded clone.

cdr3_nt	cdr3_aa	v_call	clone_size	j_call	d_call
TGTGCCAGCAGGCCGGCAGGGGCCTACGAGCAGTACTTC	CASRPAGAYEQYF	TRBV6-2/TRBV6-3	many	TRBJ2-7	-
TGTGCCAGCAGTTTTGGGACCCAGTACTTC	CASSFGTQYF	TRBV12-3/TRBV12-4	-	TRBJ2-5	-
TGTGCCACCAGCCTCAACAGGAACTACGAGCAGTACTTC	CATSLNRNYEQYF	TRBV15	once	TRBJ2-7	-
TGTGCCAGCTTAGGACAGGGGGCGCTGGGGTATGGCTACACCTTC	CASLGQGALGYGYTF	TRBV28	-	TRBJ1-2	TRBD1
TGTGCCAGCAGCTTAGGGGGCCCCGGGGCCGGCTATGGCTACACCTTC	CASSLGGPGAGYGYTF	TRBV27	-	TRBJ1-2	TRBD1
TGTGCCAGCAGTTTCTACTCTCGGGACAGGGGGAGAACTGAAGCTTTCTTT	CASSFYSRDRGRTEAFF	TRBV27	-	TRBJ1-1	TRBD1
TGTGCCAGCAGTACTAGACTAGACAGGGAGGAGCAGTACTTC	CASSTRLDREEQYF	TRBV6-5	-	TRBJ2-7	-
TGTGCCAGTAGGGGGAATTCACCCCTCCACTTT	CASRGNSPLHF	TRBV19	many	TRBJ1-6	-
TGCAGTGCTAGAGGGGGGGACAGGGATTACGAGCAGTACTTC	CSARGGDRDYEQYF	TRBV20-1	-	TRBJ2-7	TRBD1
TGTGCCAGCAGTGAATGGGAGACTAGCGGGACCTACGAGCAGTACTTC	CASSEWETSGTYEQYF	TRBV2	once	TRBJ2-7	TRBD2
TGTGCCAGCATTAGAATAGGTAGCAATCAGCCCCAGCATTTT	CASIRIGSNQPQHF	TRBV6-5	many	TRBJ1-5	-
TGTGCCAGCAGTCCTACCACAGCCCATGGCTACACCTTC	CASSPTTAHGYTF	TRBV11-2	many	TRBJ1-2	-
TGTGCCAGCAGTTTATCGGGGACGGACACCTACTACGAGCAGTACTTC	CASSLSGTDTYYEQYF	TRBV27	many	TRBJ2-7	-
TGCAGCGTTGCAATCCCGAAAGGGACAGGGCTTTTCACTGAAGCTTTCTTT	CSVAIPKGTGLFTEAFF	TRBV29-1	many	TRBJ1-1	TRBD1
TGTGCCAGCAGCTCAAGAGTCAAACCATTCTACGAGCAGTACTTC	CASSSRVKPFYEQYF	TRBV28	many	TRBJ2-7	-
TGTGCCAGCAGCTCGACTAGCGGGAGGGCGGAGCAGTACTTC	CASSSTSGRAEQYF	TRBV7-9	many	TRBJ2-7	TRBD2
TGTGCCTGGAGTGTAGGAAGCGGGGCTGGGGCCAACGTCCTGACTTTC	CAWSVGSGAGANVLTF	TRBV30	many	TRBJ2-6	TRBD2
TGTGTCAGCAGTTTAACGGCGGGGAACACCGGGGAGCTGTTTTTT	CVSSLTAGNTGELFF	TRBV27	many	TRBJ2-2	-
TGTGCCAGCAGTCCACGACAGGGGGCGACCTCCTACGAGCAGTACTTC	CASSPRQGATSYEQYF	TRBV6-2/TRBV6-3	-	TRBJ2-7	TRBD1
TGTGCCAGCAGCTTAGTCCAGCGGGGGCCCTACGAGCAGTACTTC	CASSLVQRGPYEQYF	TRBV13	many	TRBJ2-7	TRBD2
TGTGCCAGCAGTGCCAAAATATCCGGGACTAGCGGCAAAGAGACCCAGTACTTC	CASSAKISGTSGKETQYF	TRBV6-1	many	TRBJ2-5	TRBD2
TGTGCCAGCAGCCAAGCGTCCAGGGCTTCTGGAAACACCATATATTTT	CASSQASRASGNTIYF	TRBV3-1	many	TRBJ1-3	-
TGTGCCAGTAGTAACAGGGGCGGTGAAGCTTTCTTT	CASSNRGGEAFF	TRBV19	many	TRBJ1-1	TRBD1
TGTGCCATCAGTGGACAGGGAGGAAATTCACCCCTCCACTTT	CAISGQGGNSPLHF	TRBV10-3	many	TRBJ1-6	TRBD1
TGTGCCACCAGATCTACAAGGCCCCCTGACACTGAAGCTTTCTTT	CATRSTRPPDTEAFF	TRBV15	-	TRBJ1-1	-
TGTGCTAGTGGTTCAGTACTCTTAGGGAACACTGAAGCTTTCTTT	CASGSVLLGNTEAFF	TRBV12-5	once	TRBJ1-1	-
TGTGCCAGCAGTTTAGGACCGGGACCCCTTACGCAGTATTTT	CASSLGPGPLTQYF	TRBV28	many	TRBJ2-3	-
TGTGCCAGCAGCTTCGACAGGGGGCTCGACGAGCAGTACTTC	CASSFDRGLDEQYF	TRBV11-2	-	TRBJ2-7	TRBD1
TGTGCCAGTAGTTCACTGACCGGGACAGGGGGTACCGCTTTCTTT	CASSSLTGTGGTAFF	TRBV19	many	TRBJ1-1	TRBD1
TGTGCCAGCAGTTACTCGATACTAGCGGGCTCCTACGAGCAGTACTTC	CASSYSILAGSYEQYF	TRBV6-5	many	TRBJ2-7	TRBD2
TGCAGTGCTGTGAACTGGGGACAGGTGAGCTCCTACGAGCAGTACTTC	CSAVNWGQVSSYEQYF	TRBV20-1	-	TRBJ2-7	TRBD1
TGTGCCAGCAGAGGACAGGGTGGAACCGGGGAGCTGTTTTTT	CASRGQGGTGELFF	TRBV12-3/TRBV12-4	-	TRBJ2-2	TRBD1
TGCGCCAGCAGCTATGACAGTCCTGGGAGGGACGAGCAGTACTTC	CASSYDSPGRDEQYF	TRBV5-1	-	TRBJ2-7	TRBD2
TGTGCCAGCAGCTTCCCTAGCGGGGGGAGCTCCTACGAGCAGTACTTC	CASSFPSGGSSYEQYF	TRBV7-9	many	TRBJ2-7	TRBD2
TGCGCCAGCAGCGGGACAGGGCACGAGCAGTACTTC	CASSGTGHEQYF	TRBV5-1	-	TRBJ2-7	TRBD1
TGTGCCAGCAGCCTAAACGGTCTACTAGCGGGAGAGGACGAGCAGTACTTC	CASSLNGLLAGEDEQYF	TRBV14	many	TRBJ2-7	TRBD2
TGTGCCAGCAGGATCCAACAGGGGGGTCAGCCCCAGCATTTT	CASRIQQGGQPQHF	TRBV12-3/TRBV12-4	-	TRBJ1-5	TRBD1
TGTGCCAGCAGGCCACAGGGGTTGAACACTGAAGCTTTCTTT	CASRPQGLNTEAFF	TRBV6-2/TRBV6-3	many	TRBJ1-1	TRBD1
TGTGCCACCAGCAGAGAAGGAGTTTCTGCTGGCTACACCTTC	CATSREGVSAGYTF	TRBV15	-	TRBJ1-2	-
TGTGCCAGCAGGGGAAGGTGGAGTACCTATGGCTACACCTTC	CASRGRWSTYGYTF	TRBV12-3/TRBV12-4	-	TRBJ1-2	-
TGTGCCAGCAGTTTAGGTTTGTGGGTCAGATATTATCAGCCCCAGCATTTT	CASSLGLWVRYYQPQHF	TRBV27	many	TRBJ1-5	-